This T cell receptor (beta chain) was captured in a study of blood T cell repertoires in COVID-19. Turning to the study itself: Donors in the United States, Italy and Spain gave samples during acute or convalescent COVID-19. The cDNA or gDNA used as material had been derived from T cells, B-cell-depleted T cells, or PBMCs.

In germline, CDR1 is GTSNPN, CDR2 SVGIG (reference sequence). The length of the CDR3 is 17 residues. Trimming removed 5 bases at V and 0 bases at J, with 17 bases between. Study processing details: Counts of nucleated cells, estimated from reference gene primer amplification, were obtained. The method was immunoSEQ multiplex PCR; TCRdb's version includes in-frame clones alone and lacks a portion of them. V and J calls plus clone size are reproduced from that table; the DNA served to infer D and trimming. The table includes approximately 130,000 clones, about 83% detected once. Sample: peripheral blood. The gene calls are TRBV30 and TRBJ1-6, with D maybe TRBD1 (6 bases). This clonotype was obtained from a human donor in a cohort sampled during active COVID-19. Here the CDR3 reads CAWAPFGTNSYNSPLHF. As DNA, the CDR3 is TGTGCCTGGGCACCCTTTGGGACAAACTCCTATAATTCACCCCTCCACTTT.